The source of this TCR beta chain is a study of T cells expressing NK-cell markers. Study-level results: NKG2C+ dominant clonotype frequencies in 5 or 6 donors were roughly 1.0-7.5% of CD8+ T cells.

To note about this clonotype: Its antigen is currently unknown.

TCRdb re-analyzed the 5' RACE reads; it lists each CDR3 protein once, without DNA. In total, the table holds 350,000 to 450,000 distinct CDR3 sequences. The CDR3 is 21 residues long. The rearrangement joins TRBV21-1 to TRBJ1-1; checking the TCRdb D call of TRBD1 is not possible without DNA. TRBV21-1 is a pseudogene segment. Sequencing input: blood T cells: a sorted CD56 or NKG2C T cell subset, CD4+ or CD8+ T cells, or bulk PBMC T cells (not recorded which). The clonotype originates from a man aged 18 to 69 in good health. CDR3 sequence: CASSKHSPGPGEIGGWNEAFF.